The clone carrying this T cell receptor beta chain was seen only once. Its antigen is not identified. Clones were sequenced by immunoSEQ multiplex PCR, and TCRdb holds only the in-frame ones, with some missing. Here the sample spans more than 5,000 clones, about 81% being singletons. The CDR3 loop spans 19 amino acids. CDR1 and CDR2 (germline): MGHRA, YSYEKL. V was clipped by 4 bases and J by 1 base; unmatched bases: 15. The data were obtained in a study of immune evolution from preneoplasia to lung adenocarcinoma. Regarding the study as a whole: T cell clonality was higher in KRAS-mutant than EGFR-mutant or wild-type nodules. Normal lung had highest clonality; later lesions appeared denser, more diverse. From normal lung to invasive adenocarcinoma, top clone frequencies appeared to decrease.

Sequenced sample: FFPE invasive lung adenocarcinoma tissue. This sequence originates from a person aged 45 to 59 with lung adenocarcinoma. This chain uses TRBV4-1 with TRBJ2-3, with 9 bases fitting TRBD2. The CDR3, as DNA: TGCGCCAGCAGCCCCCGAGAGGGTAGCGGGAGTATGGGCACAGATACGCAGTATTTT. This encodes CASSPREGSGSMGTDTQYF.